This TCR beta chain was identified in a study of long-term antiretroviral therapy in people with HIV. Study background: It was about a decade before the 2015 immediate-ART recommendation that the earliest samples were taken.

The CDR3 runs 12 residues. Trimming shortened V by 4 bases and J by 4 bases, and 10 bases separated the two germline ends. CDR1 and CDR2 from the germline V gene are SQVTM and ANQGSEA. The libraries were made with immunoSEQ v3.0 at survey level. Sequencing of each sample targeted about 35,000-55,000 T-cell genomes. Clones were sequenced by immunoSEQ multiplex PCR, and TCRdb holds only the in-frame ones, with some missing. The data contain fewer than 25,000 clones, about 86% of them singletons. Prior to DNA extraction, the samples held about 0.95-10 million cryopreserved PBMC. The J gene is TRBJ1-1, the V gene TRBV29-1, with unresolved D. The input for sequencing was unsorted PBMCs, taken 1.2 years after starting antiretroviral therapy. The TCR sequence derives from a man aged 45 to 65 with HIV. The CDR3 DNA follows: TGCAGCGTTGTTACCGAGGCCACTGAAGCTTTCTTT. Amino acid sequence: CSVVTEATEAFF.